This TCR beta chain was obtained from a study of neoadjuvant anti-PD-1 for oral cavity cancer. Looking at the study overall: Patients mostly received three to four biweekly nivolumab doses at 3 mg/kg before surgery.

Profiling relied on immunoSEQ multiplex PCR, and the TCRdb table lists in-frame clones only, not all of them. The table includes roughly 14,000 clones, about 70% detected once. CDR1 is LGHNA, CDR2 YNFKEQ, per germline. V shed 1 base and J 1 base; nucleotides not matched to a gene: 2. The CDR3 length is 16 residues. No culture or expansion preceded analysis of these blood cells. The receptor comes from a person aged 40 to 85 with oral cavity squamous cell carcinoma. The specimen was PBMCs, collected before nivolumab (anti-PD-1) treatment. The chain uses TRBV4-2 and TRBJ2-7; 12 bases line up with TRBD2. CDR3 coding DNA: TGTGCCAGCAGCCAAGGGACTAGCGGGGATTCCTACGAGCAGTACTTC. Amino acid sequence: CASSQGTSGDSYEQYF.